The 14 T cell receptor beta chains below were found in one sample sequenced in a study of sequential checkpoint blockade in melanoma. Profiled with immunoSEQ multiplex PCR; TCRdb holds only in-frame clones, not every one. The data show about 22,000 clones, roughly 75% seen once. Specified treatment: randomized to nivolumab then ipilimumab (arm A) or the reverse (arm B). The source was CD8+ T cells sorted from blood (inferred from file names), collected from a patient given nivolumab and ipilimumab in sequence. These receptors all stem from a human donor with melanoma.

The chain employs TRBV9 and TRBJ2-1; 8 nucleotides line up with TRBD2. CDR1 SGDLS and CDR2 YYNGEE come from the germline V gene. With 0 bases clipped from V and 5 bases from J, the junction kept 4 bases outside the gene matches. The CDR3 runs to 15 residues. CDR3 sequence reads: CASSVDSGGHNEQFF. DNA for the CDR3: TGTGCCAGCAGCGTAGACAGCGGGGGACACAATGAGCAGTTCTTC.

The CDR3 coding sequence is TGTGCCAGCAGTTACACGAACGAGCAGTACTTC. Translating gives CASSYTNEQYF. The rearrangement uses TRBV6-1 and TRBJ2-7; D not resolved. V shed 5 bases and J shed 5 bases, with 7 bases lying between them. Germline CDR1 reads MNHNS; CDR2 reads SASEGT. The length of the CDR3 is 11 residues.

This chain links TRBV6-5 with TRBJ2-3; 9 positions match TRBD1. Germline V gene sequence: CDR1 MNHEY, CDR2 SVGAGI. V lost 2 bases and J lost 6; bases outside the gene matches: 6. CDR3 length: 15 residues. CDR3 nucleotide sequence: TGTGCCAGCAGTTACGGGACAGGGCTTTGGGATACGCAGTATTTT. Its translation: CASSYGTGLWDTQYF.

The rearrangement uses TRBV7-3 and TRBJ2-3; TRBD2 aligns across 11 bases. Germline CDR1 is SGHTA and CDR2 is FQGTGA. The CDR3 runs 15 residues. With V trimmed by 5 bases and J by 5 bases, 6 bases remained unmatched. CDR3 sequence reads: CASSVSGGAGDTQYF. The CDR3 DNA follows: TGTGCCAGCAGCGTTAGCGGGGGGGCGGGAGATACGCAGTATTTT.

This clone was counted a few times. CDR3 DNA: TGTGCCAGCAGCGGGGGGGGATGGGTAAGCACAGATACGCAGTATTTT. Translating gives CASSGGGWVSTDTQYF. This sequence joins TRBV27 and TRBJ2-3; TRBD2 agrees at 8 bases. Germline V gives CDR1 MNHEY, CDR2 SMNVEV (reference sequence). V trimming: 6 bases; J trimming: 0 bases; junction bases outside the gene matches: 8. The length of the CDR3 is 16 residues.

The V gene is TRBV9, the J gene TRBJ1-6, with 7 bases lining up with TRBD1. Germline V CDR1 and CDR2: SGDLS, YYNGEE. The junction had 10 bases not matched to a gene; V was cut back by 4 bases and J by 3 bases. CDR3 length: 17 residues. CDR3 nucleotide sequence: TGTGCCAGCAGCTCCTTGTCCCGGGACAGCTATAATTCACCCCTCCACTTT. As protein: CASSSLSRDSYNSPLHF.

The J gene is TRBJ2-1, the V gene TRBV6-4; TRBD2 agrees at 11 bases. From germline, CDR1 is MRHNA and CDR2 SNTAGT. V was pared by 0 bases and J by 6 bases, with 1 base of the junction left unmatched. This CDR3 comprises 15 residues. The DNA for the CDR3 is TGTGCCAGCAGTGACTCTAGCGGGGGGGCCAATGAGCAGTTCTTC. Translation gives CASSDSSGGANEQFF.

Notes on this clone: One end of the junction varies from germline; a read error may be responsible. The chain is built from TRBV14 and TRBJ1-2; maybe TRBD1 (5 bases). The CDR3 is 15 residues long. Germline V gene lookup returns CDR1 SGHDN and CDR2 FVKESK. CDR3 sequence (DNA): TGTGCCAGCAGCCCGGCGGGGCCCCTCTCCTATGGCCACACCTTC. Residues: CASSPAGPLSYGHTF.

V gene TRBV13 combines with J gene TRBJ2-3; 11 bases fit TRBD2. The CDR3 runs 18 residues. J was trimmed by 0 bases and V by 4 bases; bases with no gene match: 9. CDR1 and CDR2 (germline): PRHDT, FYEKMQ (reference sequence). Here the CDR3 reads CASSSGLAGLSSTDTQYF. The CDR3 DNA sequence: TGTGCCAGCAGCTCTGGACTAGCGGGCCTTTCTAGCACAGATACGCAGTATTTT.

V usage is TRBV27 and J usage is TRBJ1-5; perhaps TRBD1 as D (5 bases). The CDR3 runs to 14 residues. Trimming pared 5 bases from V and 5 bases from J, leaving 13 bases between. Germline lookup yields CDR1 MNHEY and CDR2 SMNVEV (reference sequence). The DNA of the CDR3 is TGTGCCAGCAGTCGCGTGGGGGGTGATCAGCCCCAGCATTTT. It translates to CASSRVGGDQPQHF.

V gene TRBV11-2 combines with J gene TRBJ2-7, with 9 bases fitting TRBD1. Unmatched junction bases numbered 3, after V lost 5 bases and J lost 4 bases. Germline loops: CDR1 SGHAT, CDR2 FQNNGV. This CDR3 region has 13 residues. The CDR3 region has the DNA TGTGCCAGCAGCCCTGGGACAGGGTACGAGCAGTACGTC. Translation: CASSPGTGYEQYV.

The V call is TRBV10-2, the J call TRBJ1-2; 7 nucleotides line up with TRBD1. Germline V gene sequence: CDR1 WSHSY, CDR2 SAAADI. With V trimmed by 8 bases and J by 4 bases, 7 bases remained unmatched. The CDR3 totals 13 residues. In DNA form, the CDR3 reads TGCGCCAGCGGCTCCGGGACAGTCTATGGCTACACCTTC. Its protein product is CASGSGTVYGYTF.

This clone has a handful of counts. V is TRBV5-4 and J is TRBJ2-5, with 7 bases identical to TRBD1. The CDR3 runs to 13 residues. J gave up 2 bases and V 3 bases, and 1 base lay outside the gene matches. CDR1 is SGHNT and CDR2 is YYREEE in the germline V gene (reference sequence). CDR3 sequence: CASSWTGQETQYF. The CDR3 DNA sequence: TGTGCCAGCAGCTGGACAGGACAAGAGACCCAGTACTTC.

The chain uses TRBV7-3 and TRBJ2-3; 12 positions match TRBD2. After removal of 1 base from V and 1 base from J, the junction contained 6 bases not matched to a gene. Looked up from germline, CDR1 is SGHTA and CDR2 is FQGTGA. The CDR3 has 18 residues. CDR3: CASSLSLAGGGGTDTQYF. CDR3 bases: TGTGCCAGCAGCTTAAGCCTAGCGGGGGGGGGTGGCACAGATACGCAGTATTTT.